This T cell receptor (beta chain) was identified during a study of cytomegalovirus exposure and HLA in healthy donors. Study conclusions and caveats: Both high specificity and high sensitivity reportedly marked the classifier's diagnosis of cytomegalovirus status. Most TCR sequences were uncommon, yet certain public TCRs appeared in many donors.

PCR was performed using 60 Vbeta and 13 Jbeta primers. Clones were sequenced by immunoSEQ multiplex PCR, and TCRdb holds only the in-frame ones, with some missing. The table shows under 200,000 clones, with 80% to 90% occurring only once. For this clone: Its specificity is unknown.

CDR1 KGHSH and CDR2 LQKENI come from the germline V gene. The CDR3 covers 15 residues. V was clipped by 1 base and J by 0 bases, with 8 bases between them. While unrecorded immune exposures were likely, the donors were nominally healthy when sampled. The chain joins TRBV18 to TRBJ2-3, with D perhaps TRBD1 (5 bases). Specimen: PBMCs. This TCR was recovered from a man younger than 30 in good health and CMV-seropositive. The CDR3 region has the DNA TGTGCCAGCTCACCACAAGGGGTTAGCACAGATACGCAGTATTTT. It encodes CASSPQGVSTDTQYF.